This T cell receptor beta chain is drawn from a study of blood T cell repertoires in COVID-19. Study-level information: PBMCs, B-cell-depleted T cells, or T cells provided the cDNA or gDNA that made up the material.

Original analysis: Reference gene primer amplification in the assay estimated nucleated cell counts. Profiling relied on immunoSEQ multiplex PCR, and the TCRdb table lists in-frame clones only, not all of them. V, J and clone size are those of that table, while D and trimming were read from the DNA. The profile shows some 150,000 clones, 75% to 90% of them singletons. A few counts support this clone. The sequenced material came from peripheral blood. The receptor was isolated from a man aged 65-85 years with acute or convalescent COVID-19.

CDR3 DNA: TGCAGTGCTGGGGACTACGACGGTTCATTCTTC. Its protein is CSAGDYDGSFF. V and J are TRBV20-1 and TRBJ2-1; 7 bases fit TRBD2. The CDR3 length is 11 residues. V was pared by 5 bases and J by 16 bases, with 11 bases of the junction left unmatched. Germline V gene data show CDR1 as DFQATT and CDR2 as SNEGSKA (reference sequence).